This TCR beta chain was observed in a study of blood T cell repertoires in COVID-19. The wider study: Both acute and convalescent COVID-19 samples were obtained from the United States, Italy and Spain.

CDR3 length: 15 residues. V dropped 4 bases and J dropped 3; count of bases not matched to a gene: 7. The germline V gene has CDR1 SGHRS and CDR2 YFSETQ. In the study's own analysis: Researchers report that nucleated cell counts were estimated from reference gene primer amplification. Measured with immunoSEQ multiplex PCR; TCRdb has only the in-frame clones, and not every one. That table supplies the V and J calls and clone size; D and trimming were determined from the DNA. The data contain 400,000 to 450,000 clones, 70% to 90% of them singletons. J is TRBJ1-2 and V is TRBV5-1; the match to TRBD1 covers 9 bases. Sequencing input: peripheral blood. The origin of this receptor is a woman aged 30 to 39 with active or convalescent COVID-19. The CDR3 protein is CASSPGTGYYYGYTF. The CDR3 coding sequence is TGCGCCAGCAGCCCCGGGACAGGGTATTACTATGGCTACACCTTC.